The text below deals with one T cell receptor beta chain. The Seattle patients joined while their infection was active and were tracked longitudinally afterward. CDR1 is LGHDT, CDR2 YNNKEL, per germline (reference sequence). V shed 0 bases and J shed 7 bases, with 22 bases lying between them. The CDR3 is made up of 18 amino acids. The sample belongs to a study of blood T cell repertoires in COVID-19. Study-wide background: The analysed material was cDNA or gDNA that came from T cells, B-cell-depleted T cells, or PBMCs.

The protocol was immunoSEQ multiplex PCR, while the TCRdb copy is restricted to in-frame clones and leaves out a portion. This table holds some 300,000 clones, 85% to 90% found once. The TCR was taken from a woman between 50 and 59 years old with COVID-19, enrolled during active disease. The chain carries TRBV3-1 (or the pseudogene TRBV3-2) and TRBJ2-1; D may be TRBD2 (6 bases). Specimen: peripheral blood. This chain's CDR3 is CASSQENRVRLVGNEQFF. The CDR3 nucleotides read TGTGCCAGCAGCCAAGAAAATAGGGTAAGACTAGTGGGTAATGAGCAGTTCTTC.